The rows below give T cell receptor beta chains drawn from one sample of a study of T cell repertoires in cytomegalovirus infection. TCRdb analysed the reads with MiXCR anew, one entry per CDR3 protein. This sample has 40,000 to 55,000 distinct CDR3 sequences; roughly 22% occur once, and the top ten carry around 90%. These receptors have no identified antigens. The specimen comprised CD8+ T cells from cultured PBMCs, sampled from culture after CMV antigen stimulation. The receptor source for this set is a human donor in good health (CMV status not recorded). Some clones in this sample may be carry-over from other donors' samples. The CDR3 runs from the conserved cysteine through the conserved F or W. The D gene is left open where the match is weak. A clone size is listed for some rows: how often the clone was seen (once, few, many), or a class if it is expanded.

d_gene	v_gene	abundance	j_gene	CDR3aa	CDR3nt
NA	TRBV7-2	many	TRBJ2-1	CASSLTTPINEQFF	TGTGCCAGCAGCTTGACTACCCCCATCAATGAGCAGTTCTTC
NA	TRBV7-6	NA	TRBJ2-3	CASSLDTQYF	TGTGCCAGCAGCTTAGATACGCAGTATTTT
NA	TRBV6-5	few	TRBJ1-4	CASSTLTGSEKLFF	TGTGCCAGCAGTACCCTGACAGGTTCGGAAAAACTGTTTTTT
NA	TRBV12-3/TRBV12-4	few	TRBJ1-1	CASSLGGLTEAFF	TGTGCCAGCAGTTTAGGGGGGTTAACTGAAGCTTTCTTT
NA	TRBV6-2/TRBV6-3	NA	TRBJ2-3	CASSLGGTSYTDTQYF	TGTGCCAGCAGCCTCGGAGGAACTTCCTACACAGATACGCAGTATTTT
TRBD1	TRBV9	NA	TRBJ1-2	CASSAAGTGPGYTF	TGTGCCAGCAGCGCCGCCGGGACAGGGCCTGGCTACACCTTC
NA	TRBV12-3/TRBV12-4	few	TRBJ2-7	CASSFHRDYEQYF	TGTGCCAGCAGTTTTCACAGGGACTACGAGCAGTACTTC
NA	TRBV6-2/TRBV6-3	few	TRBJ2-7	CASSFSSYEQYF	TGTGCCAGCAGTTTCTCCTCCTACGAGCAGTACTTC
NA	TRBV27	NA	TRBJ1-4	CASSPSGEELFF	TGTGCCAGCAGTCCCTCCGGGGAGGAACTGTTTTTT
NA	TRBV4-2	NA	TRBJ1-6	CASSLDGSSYNSPLHF	TGTGCCAGCAGCCTAGACGGGAGCTCCTATAATTCACCCCTCCACTTT
NA	TRBV5-4	few	TRBJ2-5	CASSLAGAQARGETQYF	TGTGCCAGCAGCTTGGCCGGGGCACAGGCCCGGGGAGAGACCCAGTACTTC
NA	TRBV7-2	NA	TRBJ2-3	CASSLRGGWDGDTQYF	TGTGCCAGCAGCTTAAGAGGCGGGTGGGACGGGGATACGCAGTATTTT
NA	TRBV7-2	few	TRBJ2-1	CATLAAGEPPNNYYNEQFF	TGTGCCACCCTGGCGGCAGGGGAGCCGCCAAACAACTACTACAATGAGCAGTTCTTC
NA	TRBV6-2/TRBV6-3	NA	TRBJ1-1	CASNPPPGPRTEAFF	TGTGCCAGCAACCCCCCCCCCGGGCCGAGGACTGAAGCTTTCTTT
NA	TRBV11-2	few	TRBJ2-1	CASSLRMRNYNEQFF	TGTGCCAGCAGCCTAAGAATGAGAAATTACAATGAGCAGTTCTTC
NA	TRBV19	few	TRBJ1-2	CASSMTENYGYTF	TGTGCCAGTAGTATGACAGAAAACTATGGCTACACCTTC
TRBD1	TRBV11-2	NA	TRBJ1-1	CASSLGRGGSEAFF	TGTGCCAGCAGCTTAGGCAGGGGGGGGAGTGAAGCTTTCTTT
TRBD1	TRBV29-1	NA	TRBJ2-3	CSGGQGRGTDTQYF	TGCAGCGGTGGACAGGGCCGGGGCACAGATACGCAGTATTTT
TRBD1	TRBV6-2/TRBV6-3	NA	TRBJ1-1	CASSYSTGERDEAFF	TGTGCCAGCAGTTACTCGACAGGGGAGCGGGATGAAGCTTTCTTT
NA	TRBV20-1	NA	TRBJ2-7	CSARGPGTQPGEQYF	TGCAGTGCTAGAGGCCCAGGGACTCAGCCGGGCGAGCAGTACTTC
NA	TRBV19	NA	TRBJ2-7	CASSFTGPGAYEQYF	TGTGCCAGTAGTTTCACCGGACCCGGGGCCTACGAGCAGTACTTC
NA	TRBV29-1	few	TRBJ2-1	CSTPAGGYYNEQFF	TGCAGCACCCCGGCTGGCGGATACTACAATGAGCAGTTCTTC
TRBD1	TRBV4-1	few	TRBJ2-1	CASSQPPGGKSYNEQFF	TGCGCCAGCAGCCAACCCCCAGGGGGTAAATCCTACAATGAGCAGTTCTTC
NA	TRBV15	NA	TRBJ2-5	CATSRDPQETQYF	TGTGCCACCAGCAGAGATCCCCAAGAGACCCAGTACTTC
NA	TRBV10-3	few	TRBJ1-5	CAISDIHRDSNQPQHF	TGTGCCATCAGTGATATTCACAGGGATAGCAATCAGCCCCAGCATTTT
NA	TRBV6-5	NA	TRBJ1-5	CASSPGLNQPQHF	TGTGCCAGCAGTCCGGGACTCAATCAGCCCCAGCATTTT
NA	TRBV7-2	NA	TRBJ2-7	CASSNSYEQYF	TGTGCCAGCAGCAATTCCTACGAGCAGTACTTC
NA	TRBV5-6	few	TRBJ2-5	CASSFERRETQYF	TGTGCCAGCAGCTTTGAACGTCGGGAGACCCAGTACTTC
TRBD2	TRBV6-1	few	TRBJ2-5	CASNLAGQETQYF	TGTGCCAGCAATCTAGCGGGCCAAGAGACCCAGTACTTC
NA	TRBV6-6	NA	TRBJ2-7	CASSYSHEQYF	TGTGCCAGCAGTTACTCCCACGAGCAGTACTTC
NA	TRBV7-2	many	TRBJ1-3	CASSFWVSGNTIYF	TGTGCCAGCAGCTTCTGGGTCTCTGGAAACACCATATATTTT
NA	TRBV6-2/TRBV6-3	NA	TRBJ2-1	CASSWGIGVVNEQFF	TGTGCCAGCAGCTGGGGTATTGGGGTGGTGAATGAGCAGTTCTTC
NA	TRBV2	NA	TRBJ2-7	CASSEGRAEQYF	TGTGCCAGCAGTGAAGGCCGGGCGGAGCAGTACTTC
TRBD1	TRBV7-2	NA	TRBJ1-5	CASSERGVRGRDQPQHF	TGTGCCAGCAGCGAGCGGGGAGTAAGGGGGCGCGATCAGCCCCAGCATTTT
NA	TRBV6-6	NA	TRBJ1-2	CASSYGVDGKNYGYTF	TGTGCCAGCAGTTACGGTGTAGACGGCAAAAACTATGGCTACACCTTC
TRBD1	TRBV6-5	few	TRBJ1-3	CASSYAQTGPGDTIYF	TGTGCCAGCAGCTATGCCCAGACAGGGCCGGGGGACACCATATATTTT
NA	TRBV7-8	few	TRBJ2-3	CASSQGGRGTDTQYF	TGTGCCAGCAGCCAAGGGGGTAGGGGCACAGATACGCAGTATTTT
NA	TRBV7-2	NA	TRBJ2-1	CASSSQPNEQFF	TGTGCCAGCAGCTCACAACCGAATGAGCAGTTCTTC
TRBD2	TRBV7-2	many	TRBJ2-1	CASSSRLAGAYNEQFF	TGTGCCAGCAGCTCCCGACTAGCGGGGGCCTACAATGAGCAGTTCTTC
NA	TRBV6-2/TRBV6-3	NA	TRBJ1-1	CASSSYRVVNTEAFF	TGTGCCAGCAGTTCCTACAGGGTGGTGAACACTGAAGCTTTCTTT
TRBD2	TRBV7-2	NA	TRBJ2-3	CASSLTSSGGAFTDTQYF	TGTGCCAGCAGCTTAACGTCGAGCGGGGGGGCCTTTACAGATACGCAGTATTTT
NA	TRBV27	few	TRBJ2-7	CASGGTVYEQYF	TGTGCCAGCGGGGGGACTGTCTACGAGCAGTACTTC
TRBD2	TRBV6-5	few	TRBJ2-1	CASSPLAGGGEQFF	TGTGCCAGCAGCCCACTAGCGGGAGGGGGGGAGCAGTTCTTC
NA	TRBV7-2	few	TRBJ1-4	CASSTHHGGINEKLFF	TGTGCCAGCAGCACCCATCACGGGGGCATTAATGAAAAACTGTTTTTT
NA	TRBV7-2	NA	TRBJ2-1	CASSEWGNEQFF	TGTGCCAGCAGCGAGTGGGGCAATGAGCAGTTCTTC
TRBD2	TRBV7-2	NA	TRBJ2-7	CASSLTSSGGYEQYF	TGTGCCAGCAGCTTAACCTCTAGCGGGGGCTACGAGCAGTACTTC
NA	TRBV7-9	few	TRBJ2-2	CASSDRGSSGGSRTGELFF	TGTGCCAGCAGCGACAGGGGGTCGAGCGGGGGAAGCCGAACCGGGGAGCTGTTTTTT
NA	TRBV4-1	NA	TRBJ1-3	CASSPRALSGNTIYF	TGCGCCAGCAGCCCGAGGGCCCTCTCTGGAAACACCATATATTTT
NA	TRBV25-1	many	TRBJ1-1	CASSVVNTEAFF	TGTGCCAGCAGTGTCGTGAACACTGAAGCTTTCTTT
NA	TRBV7-9	many	TRBJ2-1	CASSLRTENYNEQFF	TGTGCCAGCAGCCTTAGGACAGAAAATTACAATGAGCAGTTCTTC
TRBD2	TRBV4-2	many	TRBJ2-5	CASSPRLAGWGTQYF	TGTGCCAGCAGCCCACGACTAGCGGGGTGGGGGACCCAGTACTTC
NA	TRBV12-5	NA	TRBJ2-1	CASGRGFEAYNEQFF	TGTGCTAGTGGCCGCGGGTTCGAGGCCTACAATGAGCAGTTCTTC
NA	TRBV7-9	NA	TRBJ2-3	CASSFSSYTDTQYF	TGTGCCAGCAGCTTTTCCAGTTACACAGATACGCAGTATTTT
NA	TRBV6-2/TRBV6-3	NA	TRBJ1-1	CASSYVGGGSTEAFF	TGTGCCAGCAGTTACGTGGGGGGCGGGAGCACTGAAGCTTTCTTT
TRBD2	TRBV7-9	few	TRBJ2-5	CASSSPKRGLAGHKETQYF	TGTGCCAGCAGCTCCCCCAAGCGGGGACTAGCGGGGCACAAAGAGACCCAGTACTTC
NA	TRBV7-2	few	TRBJ1-1	CASSLTPYEAFF	TGTGCCAGCAGCTTAACTCCCTATGAAGCTTTCTTT
TRBD1	TRBV7-2	NA	TRBJ2-4	CASSLWLGGTEAKNIQYF	TGTGCCAGCAGCTTATGGCTAGGGGGCACAGAAGCCAAAAACATTCAGTACTTC
NA	TRBV7-8	NA	TRBJ2-1	CASSVTATTGNEQFF	TGTGCCAGCAGTGTTACAGCTACTACGGGTAATGAGCAGTTCTTC
TRBD1	TRBV27	few	TRBJ1-4	CASSLQTRTGVYEKLFF	TGTGCCAGCAGTCTTCAGACCCGGACAGGGGTTTATGAAAAACTGTTTTTT
NA	TRBV7-9	NA	TRBJ1-5	CASSQEDSPDQPQHF	TGTGCCAGCAGCCAAGAAGATTCCCCCGATCAGCCCCAGCATTTT